What follows are 3 T cell receptor beta chains derived from one specimen sequenced in a study of technical replicates of blood from several donors. Measured with immunoSEQ multiplex PCR; TCRdb has only the in-frame clones, and not every one. Of about 54,000 clones listed, roughly 94% are singletons. The sequencing input was T cells isolated from PBMCs. The receptors were gathered from a human donor in good health.

The chain has TRBV10-3 and TRBJ2-3; D is possibly TRBD2 (6 bases). Germline V gene data show CDR1 as ENHRY and CDR2 as SYGVKD. The CDR3 contains 17 residues. The ends were cut back, 3 bases at V and 0 bases at J, with 16 bases in the middle. CDR3 bases: TGTGCCATCAGTGAAGTTGTCGGGAGCGGTAGCACAGATACGCAGTATTTT. Translating it yields CAISEVVGSGSTDTQYF.

The rearrangement links TRBV11-3 to TRBJ1-6; D gene unclear. Trimming stripped 4 bases from V and 4 bases from J, with 2 bases between. This CDR3 has 12 amino acids. Germline V CDR1 and CDR2: SGHNT, YENEEA. CDR3 nucleotide sequence: TGTGCCAGCAGCTCGTATAATTCACCCCTCCACTTT. Translated, it gives CASSSYNSPLHF. The whole variable domain, filled in from reference TRBV11-3 and TRBJ1-6, reads EAGVVQSPRYKIIEKKQPVAFWCNPISGHNTLYWYLQNLGQGPELLIRYENEEAVDDSQLPKDRFSAERLKGVDSTLKIQPAELGDSAVYLCASSSYNSPLHFGNGTRLTVT.

The chain is built from TRBV5-1 and TRBJ2-1; 12 bases are a match to TRBD2. The V gene end was trimmed by 4 bases and the J gene end by 6 bases; junction bases not matched to a gene: 5. Germline assignment: CDR1 SGHRS and CDR2 YFSETQ. The CDR3 is 15 residues long. The CDR3 region has the DNA TGCGCCAGCAGCGCAGGACTAGCGGGACCCAATGAGCAGTTCTTC. It encodes CASSAGLAGPNEQFF.